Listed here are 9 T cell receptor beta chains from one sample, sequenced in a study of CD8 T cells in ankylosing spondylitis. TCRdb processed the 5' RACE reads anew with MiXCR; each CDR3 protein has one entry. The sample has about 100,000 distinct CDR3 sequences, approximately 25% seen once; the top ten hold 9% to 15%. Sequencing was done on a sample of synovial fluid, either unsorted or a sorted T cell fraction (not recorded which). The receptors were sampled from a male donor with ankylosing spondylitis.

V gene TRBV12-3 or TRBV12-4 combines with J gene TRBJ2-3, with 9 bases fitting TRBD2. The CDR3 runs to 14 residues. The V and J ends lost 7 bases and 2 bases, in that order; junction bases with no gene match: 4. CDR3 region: CASKAGGHTDTQYF. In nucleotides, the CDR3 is TGTGCCAGCAAGGCGGGAGGGCACACAGATACGCAGTATTTT.

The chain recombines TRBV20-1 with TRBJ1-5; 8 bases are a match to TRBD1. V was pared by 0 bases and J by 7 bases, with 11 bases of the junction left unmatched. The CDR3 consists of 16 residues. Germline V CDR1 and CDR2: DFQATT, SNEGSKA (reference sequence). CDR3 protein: CSARDLGQGAWQPQHF. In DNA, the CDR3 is TGCAGTGCTAGAGATCTGGGGCAGGGGGCATGGCAGCCCCAGCATTTT.

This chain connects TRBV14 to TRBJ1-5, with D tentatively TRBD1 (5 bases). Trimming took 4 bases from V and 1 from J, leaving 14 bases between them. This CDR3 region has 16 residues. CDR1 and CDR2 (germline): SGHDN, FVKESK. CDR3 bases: TGTGCCAGCAGCCCCGGGACCCCTGGGAGCAATCAGCCCCAGCATTTT. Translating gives CASSPGTPGSNQPQHF.

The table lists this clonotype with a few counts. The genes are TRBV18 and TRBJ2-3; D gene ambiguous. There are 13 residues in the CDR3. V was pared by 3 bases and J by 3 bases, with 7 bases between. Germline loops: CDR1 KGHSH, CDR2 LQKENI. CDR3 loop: CASSPDGTDTQYF. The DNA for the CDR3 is TGTGCCAGCTCACCGGACGGGACAGATACGCAGTATTTT.

Here the CDR3 DNA reads TGCGCCAGCAGCCCTCAGGGTTTTGGCTATGGCTACACCTTC. Amino acid sequence: CASSPQGFGYGYTF. V usage is TRBV5-1 and J usage is TRBJ1-2; D might be TRBD1 (5 bases). Trimming shortened V by 4 bases and J by 4 bases, and 14 bases separated the two germline ends. Per germline, CDR1 SGHRS and CDR2 YFSETQ. This CDR3 contains 14 residues.

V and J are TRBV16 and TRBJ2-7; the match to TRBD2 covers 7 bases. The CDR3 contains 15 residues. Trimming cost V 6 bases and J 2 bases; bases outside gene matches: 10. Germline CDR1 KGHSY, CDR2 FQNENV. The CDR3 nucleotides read TGTGCCAGCAGACATTCAACTAGCGAGGCCTACGAGCAGTACTTC. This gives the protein CASRHSTSEAYEQYF.

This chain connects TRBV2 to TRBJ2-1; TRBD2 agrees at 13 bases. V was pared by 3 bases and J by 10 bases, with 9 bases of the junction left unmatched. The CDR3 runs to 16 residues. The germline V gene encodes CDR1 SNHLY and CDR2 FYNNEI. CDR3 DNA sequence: TGTGCCAGCAGTGAGGGGTGGACTAGCGGGAGAGGGGAGCAGTTCTTC. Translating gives CASSEGWTSGRGEQFF.

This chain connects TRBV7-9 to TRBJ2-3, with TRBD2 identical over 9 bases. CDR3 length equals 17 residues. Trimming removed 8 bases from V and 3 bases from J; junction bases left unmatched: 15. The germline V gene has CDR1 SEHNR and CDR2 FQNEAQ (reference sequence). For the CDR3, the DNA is TGTGCCAGCTCACCTGGCGGGGGGGCTCTTCGAACAGATACGCAGTATTTT. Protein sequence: CASSPGGGALRTDTQYF.

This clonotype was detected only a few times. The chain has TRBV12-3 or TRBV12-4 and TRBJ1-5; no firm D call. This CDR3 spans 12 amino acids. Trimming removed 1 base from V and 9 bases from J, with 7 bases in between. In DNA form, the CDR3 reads TGTGCCAGCAGTTTAGGTACGGCGCCCCAGCATTTT. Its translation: CASSLGTAPQHF.